The 10 T cell receptor beta chains listed next were all sequenced from one sample in a study of response to subunit inactivated influenza vaccine. MiXCR, applied by TCRdb to the RT-PCR reads, yields one record per CDR3 protein. This sample has hundreds of thousands of distinct CDR3 sequences, with 7.5% to 8.5% found just once. The sample here was PBMCs from blood, taken roughly 24 months after vaccination. All receptors come from a man in his fifties or sixties who received an inactivated influenza vaccine.

This clonotype was observed many times. This chain links TRBV2 with TRBJ1-5, with 8 nucleotides matching TRBD1. In germline, CDR1 is SNHLY, CDR2 FYNNEI. The CDR3 runs 16 residues. V lost 5 bases and J lost 2; bases outside the gene matches: 8. This CDR3 is CASSHGTGRRNQPQHF. CDR3 sequence (DNA): TGTGCCAGCAGTCACGGGACAGGACGACGCAATCAGCCCCAGCATTTT.

This rearrangement joins TRBV6-2 or TRBV6-3 to TRBJ2-5, with TRBD1 matching over 8 bases. CDR1 and CDR2 from the germline V gene are MNHEY and SVGEGT. The CDR3 has 15 residues. V lost 6 bases to trimming and J lost 2 bases; unmatched junction nucleotides: 8. CDR3 bases: TGTGCCAGCAGGCGCAGGACAGGGCTTCAAGAGACCCAGTACTTC. Translation gives CASRRRTGLQETQYF.

J is TRBJ2-7 and V is TRBV7-7; tentatively, D is TRBD2 (5 bases). Trimming pared 5 bases from V and 8 bases from J, leaving 19 bases between. CDR1 and CDR2 (germline): SSHAT, FNYEAQ (reference sequence). CDR3 length: 14 residues. The CDR3 here is CASSPGVGPKKQYF. For the CDR3, the DNA is TGTGCCAGCAGCCCCGGGGTCGGACCGAAGAAGCAGTACTTC.

In its sample, this clonotype was seen a few times. V and J are TRBV7-3 and TRBJ2-1; TRBD2 is a possible D gene (6 bases). CDR3 length: 14 amino acids. Trimming cost V 5 bases and J 7 bases, with 15 bases left between them. Germline V gene sequence: CDR1 SGHTA, CDR2 FQGTGA. The CDR3 protein is CASSPVGGRNEQFF. The DNA of the CDR3 is TGTGCCAGCAGCCCCGTCGGGGGTAGGAATGAGCAGTTCTTC.

The chain joins TRBV14 to TRBJ2-3; D remains ambiguous. The CDR3 extends over 18 amino acids. V was pared by 0 bases and J by 0 bases, with 16 bases between. CDR1 is SGHDN and CDR2 is FVKESK in the germline V gene. DNA for the CDR3: TGTGCCAGCAGCCAAGATAAGATCCAGCGAAATAGCACAGATACGCAGTATTTT. This translates into CASSQDKIQRNSTDTQYF.

The chain carries TRBV28 and TRBJ2-5; D unclear. Germline V gene sequence: CDR1 MDHEN, CDR2 SYDVKM. This CDR3 comprises 15 residues. The V and J ends lost 5 bases and 0 bases respectively, with 13 bases between them. CDR3 sequence (DNA): TGTGCCAGCAGTCCCCGACGGATGTACCAAGAGACCCAGTACTTC. Protein product: CASSPRRMYQETQYF.

This clonotype was found many times. CDR3 bases: TGCAGCGTTCTGGCGGGCTGGGGGTTCTCGTCAGATACGCAGTATTTT. Protein product: CSVLAGWGFSSDTQYF. This chain joins TRBV29-1 and TRBJ2-3; D tentatively reads TRBD1 or TRBD2 (5 bases each). V gave up 5 bases and J gave up 4 bases, with 22 bases separating them. The CDR3 totals 16 residues. From germline, CDR1 is SQVTM and CDR2 ANQGSEA.

In its sample, this clonotype was seen many times. The chain uses TRBV5-1 and TRBJ2-7; 10 bases are a match to TRBD1. CDR1 is SGHRS and CDR2 is YFSETQ in the germline V gene. The CDR3 spans 16 residues. Germline trimming cut 0 bases from V and 2 bases from J; bases unmatched to any gene: 5. The CDR3 DNA follows: TGCGCCAGCAGCTTGGTATCAGGACAGGGGGCCTACGAGCAGTACTTC. Its protein product is CASSLVSGQGAYEQYF.

On this clonotype itself: The junction departs from the called germline gene at one end, perhaps through a read error. The chain carries TRBV3-1 and TRBJ1-5; D gene ambiguous. The CDR3 sequence is 17 residues long. Germline V gene lookup returns CDR1 LGHDT and CDR2 YNNKEL (reference sequence). CDR3 coding DNA: TGTGCCAGCTGCCAAGAAAAGGGCGGAGGATTATATCAGCCCCAGCATTTT. Amino acids: CASCQEKGGGLYQPQHF. Based on the CDR3 plus reference TRBV3-1 and TRBJ1-5, the full variable domain is DTAVSQTPKYLVTQMGNDKSIKCEQNLGHDTMYWYKQDSKKFLKIMFSYNNKELIINETVPNRFSPKSPDKAHLNLHINSLELGDSAVYFCASCQEKGGGLYQPQHFGDGTRLSIL.

This clonotype was counted between two and nine times. This chain links TRBV20-1 with TRBJ1-1, with TRBD1 matching 8 bases. The germline V gene encodes CDR1 DFQATT and CDR2 SNEGSKA (reference sequence). The CDR3 has 13 amino acids. V was pared by 3 bases and J by 3 bases, with 3 bases of the junction left unmatched. The CDR3 here is CSASQGAHTEAFF. The CDR3 DNA reads as TGCAGTGCTAGTCAGGGGGCGCACACTGAAGCTTTCTTT.